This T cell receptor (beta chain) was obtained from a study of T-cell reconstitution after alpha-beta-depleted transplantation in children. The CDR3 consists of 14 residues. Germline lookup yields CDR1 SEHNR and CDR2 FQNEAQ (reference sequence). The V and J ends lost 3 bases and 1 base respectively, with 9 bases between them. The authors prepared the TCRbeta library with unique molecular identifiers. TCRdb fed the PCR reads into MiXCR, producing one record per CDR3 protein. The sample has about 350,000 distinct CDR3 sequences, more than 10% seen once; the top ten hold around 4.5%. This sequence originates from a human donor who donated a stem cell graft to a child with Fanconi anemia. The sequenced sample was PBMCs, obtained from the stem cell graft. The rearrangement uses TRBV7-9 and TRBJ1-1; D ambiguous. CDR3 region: CASSFPAQNTEAFF. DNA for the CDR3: TGTGCCAGCAGCTTCCCAGCCCAGAACACTGAAGCTTTCTTT.